This T cell receptor (beta chain) was obtained from a study of blood T cell repertoires in COVID-19. The ends lost 8 bases at V and 1 base at J; junction bases unmatched: 13. Germline CDR1 is SEHNR and CDR2 is FQNEAQ (reference sequence). CDR3 length: 17 amino acids. Clones were sequenced by immunoSEQ multiplex PCR, and TCRdb holds only the in-frame ones, with some missing. This sample has under 200,000 clones, with roughly four fifths found just once. This rearrangement joins TRBV7-9 to TRBJ2-1; TRBD2 aligns across 8 bases. What was sequenced was peripheral blood. The TCR comes from a human donor in a cohort sampled during active COVID-19. CDR3 in amino acids: CASPLPNRGGSYNEQFF. The CDR3 DNA sequence: TGTGCCAGCCCCCTTCCTAACCGGGGGGGGTCCTACAATGAGCAGTTCTTC.